These 20 T cell receptor beta chains were sequenced from one sample in a study of shared clonotypes between healthy human individuals. Only in-frame clones appear in the TCRdb table, and some are missing; sequencing was by immunoSEQ multiplex PCR. Found here are over 850,000 clones, around 78% of them singletons; the top ten hold 0.5% to 0.65%. What was sequenced was memory CD4+ T cells from PBMCs. Stated subset: CD45RA-negative fraction. These receptors all come from a man aged 18-30 years in good health. Some clones in this sample may be carry-over from other donors' samples.

This clone was found a few times. The chain combines TRBV28 with TRBJ2-1, with a weak D call TRBD2 (7 bases). CDR1 and CDR2 (germline): MDHEN, SYDVKM. V was trimmed by 3 bases and J by 7 bases, leaving 16 bases between them. The CDR3 runs 15 residues. The CDR3 DNA reads as TGTGCCAGCAGTTTTGTCGGAGCGGGACAAAATGAGCAGTTCTTC. Its translation is CASSFVGAGQNEQFF. Drawing the rest from reference TRBV28 and TRBJ2-1, the complete variable domain is DVKVTQSSRYLVKRTGEKVFLECVQDMDHENMFWYRQDPGLGLRLIYFSYDVKMKEKGDIPEGYSVSREKKERFSLILESASTNQTSMYLCASSFVGAGQNEQFFGPGTRLTVL.

Notes on this clone: A read error may be the cause here, since a much bigger clone is one base away. The sample has other DNA sequences that encode this CDR3 too. The rearrangement links TRBV5-1 to TRBJ2-3; perhaps D is TRBD1 or TRBD2 (5 bases each). Between the trimmed V and J ends, which lost 0 bases and 3 bases, there was a span of 5 bases. Germline-derived CDR1 and CDR2 are SGHRS and YFSETQ. The CDR3 runs 13 residues. CDR3 protein: CASSLGGTDTQYF. CDR3 nucleotides: TGCGCCAGCAGCTTGGGGGGGACAGATACGCAGTATTTT.

The genes are TRBV28 and TRBJ2-7, with D perhaps given as TRBD1 or TRBD2 (6 bases each). This CDR3 spans 14 amino acids. In germline, CDR1 is MDHEN, CDR2 SYDVKM. V was cut by 4 bases and J by 4 bases, with 14 bases left in between. The CDR3: CASSYGQRAYEQYF. CDR3 nucleotides: TGTGCCAGCAGTTACGGACAGCGGGCATACGAGCAGTACTTC.

The chain recombines TRBV30 with TRBJ2-7; tentative D call: TRBD1 (6 bases). V lost 5 bases and J lost 4, with 15 bases in between. This CDR3 spans 13 amino acids. Germline CDR1 is GTSNPN and CDR2 is SVGIG (reference sequence). CDR3 bases: TGTGCCTGGCGACCCGGACAGTCTTACGAGCAGTACTTC. Translated, it gives CAWRPGQSYEQYF.

V and J are TRBV2 and TRBJ2-7, with TRBD1 identical over 7 bases. CDR1 and CDR2 from the germline V gene are SNHLY and FYNNEI. The junction had 19 bases not matched to a gene; V was cut back by 8 bases and J by 3 bases. The CDR3 is 17 amino acids. CDR3 protein: CASGGETGNYYFYEQYF. As DNA, the CDR3 is TGTGCCAGCGGTGGGGAGACAGGGAACTATTATTTCTACGAGCAGTACTTC.

The genes are TRBV2 and TRBJ2-7; D uncertain. Germline V gene sequence: CDR1 SNHLY, CDR2 FYNNEI. This CDR3 is built from 15 residues. Between the trimmed V and J ends, which lost 0 bases and 2 bases, there was a span of 11 bases. CDR3 nucleotides: TGTGCCAGCAGTGAAGCGCTTCGGGCCGCCTACGAGCAGTACTTC. As protein: CASSEALRAAYEQYF. The full variable domain, its missing parts supplied by reference TRBV2 and TRBJ2-7, is EPEVTQTPSHQVTQMGQEVILRCVPISNHLYFYWYRQILGQKVEFLVSFYNNEISEKSEIFDDQFSVERPDGSNFTLKIRSTKLEDSAMYFCASSEALRAAYEQYFGPGTRLTVT.

The chain carries TRBV10-1 and TRBJ2-5; 7 bases map to TRBD1. The V and J ends lost 4 bases and 3 bases, in that order; junction bases with no gene match: 5. Per germline, CDR1 WNHNN and CDR2 SYGVQD (reference sequence). The CDR3 consists of 14 residues. CDR3 loop: CASSAADREETQYF. The CDR3 bases are TGCGCCAGCAGTGCGGCCGACAGGGAAGAGACCCAGTACTTC.

This chain uses TRBV28 with TRBJ2-3; D gene unclear. Trimming shortened V by 5 bases and J by 2 bases, and 14 bases separated the two germline ends. CDR3 length: 15 amino acids. In germline, CDR1 is MDHEN, CDR2 SYDVKM. The CDR3 loop is CASSRNRGYTDTQYF. CDR3 nucleotide sequence: TGTGCCAGCAGTAGAAACCGTGGGTACACAGATACGCAGTATTTT. The complete variable domain, with remaining parts taken from reference TRBV28 and TRBJ2-3, reads DVKVTQSSRYLVKRTGEKVFLECVQDMDHENMFWYRQDPGLGLRLIYFSYDVKMKEKGDIPEGYSVSREKKERFSLILESASTNQTSMYLCASSRNRGYTDTQYFGPGTRLTVL.

This chain links TRBV4-1 with TRBJ2-3; 7 bases line up with TRBD1. The CDR3 contains 15 residues. The trim removed 1 base at V and 8 bases at J, leaving 9 bases unmatched. Germline CDR1 reads MGHRA; CDR2 reads YSYEKL. As DNA, the CDR3 is TGCGCCAGCAGCCAAGCTCACAGGGGCTTAACTACGCAGTATTTT. Encoded protein: CASSQAHRGLTTQYF.

The chain links TRBV7-9 to TRBJ2-5; 9 bases fit TRBD1. Germline CDR1 reads SEHNR; CDR2 reads FQNEAQ (reference sequence). This CDR3 has 14 amino acids. The J segment lost 5 bases and the V segment lost 5 bases, leaving 6 bases of the junction unmatched. The CDR3 sequence: CASSGNRGLETQYF. The DNA of the CDR3 is TGTGCCAGCAGCGGCAACAGGGGGCTCGAGACCCAGTACTTC. Full variable domain (outside the CDR3, taken from reference TRBV7-9 and TRBJ2-5): DTGVSQNPRHKITKRGQNVTFRCDPISEHNRLYWYRQTLGQGPEFLTYFQNEAQLEKSRLLSDRFSAERPKGSFSTLEIQRTEQGDSAMYLCASSGNRGLETQYFGPGTRLLVL.

The rearrangement links TRBV7-9 to TRBJ1-1; unclear D gene. Per the germline V gene, CDR1 is SEHNR and CDR2 is FQNEAQ (reference sequence). V was shortened by 0 bases and J by 6 bases, with 14 bases between the two germline ends. The CDR3 is 15 residues long. The CDR3 protein is CASSLAGRGSAEAFF. CDR3 sequence (DNA): TGTGCCAGCAGCTTAGCCGGGCGGGGAAGCGCTGAAGCTTTCTTT.

The rearrangement links TRBV27 to TRBJ2-1, with D unresolved. This CDR3 is 14 amino acids long. Germline loops: CDR1 MNHEY, CDR2 SMNVEV (reference sequence). Trimming cost V 2 bases and J 1 base, with 6 bases left between them. The CDR3 bases are TGTGCCAGCAGTTTAACAAGATCCTACAATGAGCAGTTCTTC. It specifies CASSLTRSYNEQFF.

V usage is TRBV18 and J usage is TRBJ2-7; D gene uncertain. V was shortened by 1 base and J by 5 bases, with 27 bases between the two germline ends. Germline assignment: CDR1 KGHSH and CDR2 LQKENI. The CDR3 sequence is 19 residues long. The CDR3 bases are TGTGCCAGCTCACCACGTTCTCTTCAGGAGTGGAAAGGAGCGAACGAGCAGTACTTC. Protein sequence: CASSPRSLQEWKGANEQYF.

The chain uses TRBV18 and TRBJ1-6, with D unclear. CDR1 KGHSH and CDR2 LQKENI come from the germline V gene. The CDR3 is made up of 16 amino acids. Trimming removed 4 bases at V and 0 bases at J, with 10 bases between. The CDR3 is CASSLQSSSYNSPLHF. In DNA, the CDR3 is TGTGCCAGCTCACTTCAATCAAGCTCCTATAATTCACCCCTCCACTTT.

This chain connects TRBV30 to TRBJ2-7, with D perhaps matching TRBD2 (6 bases). V shed 2 bases and J shed 0 bases, with 8 bases lying between them. Germline V gives CDR1 GTSNPN, CDR2 SVGIG (reference sequence). The length of the CDR3 is 13 residues. CDR3: CAWSRDFSYEQYF. Here the CDR3 DNA reads TGTGCCTGGAGTAGGGACTTCTCCTACGAGCAGTACTTC.

The rearrangement joins TRBV30 to TRBJ1-2; 9 bases align to TRBD1. The germline CDR1 and CDR2 sequences are GTSNPN and SVGIG (reference sequence). V trimming: 6 bases; J trimming: 5 bases; junction bases outside the gene matches: 7. The length of the CDR3 is 13 residues. CDR3 in DNA: TGTGCCTGCAACAGGGGGCGCGGGTATGGCTACACCTTC. It specifies CACNRGRGYGYTF.

This clone showed up just once. The identical CDR3 is also encoded by other nucleotide sequences in the sample. The gene calls are TRBV9 and TRBJ2-3; D perhaps matches TRBD2 (6 bases). Trimming pared 0 bases from V and 5 bases from J, leaving 10 bases between. The CDR3 spans 14 residues. Germline CDR1 is SGDLS and CDR2 is YYNGEE. CDR3 DNA sequence: TGTGCCAGCAGCGTAGGGGTCGGGGGAGATACGCAGTATTTT. Protein product: CASSVGVGGDTQYF.

The chain carries TRBV7-3 and TRBJ2-5; no clear D. The V gene's germline CDR1 is SGHTA and CDR2 FQGTGA. The CDR3 totals 13 residues. With 0 bases removed from V and 5 bases from J, the gap between germline ends came to 7 bases. The CDR3 loop is CASSLTPRETQYF. The CDR3 DNA reads TGTGCCAGCAGCTTAACTCCCCGGGAGACCCAGTACTTC. Looking up the rest from reference TRBV7-3 and TRBJ2-5 gives the full variable domain: GAGVSQTPSNKVTEKGKYVELRCDPISGHTALYWYRQSLGQGPEFLIYFQGTGAADDSGLPNDRFFAVRPEGSVSTLKIQRTERGDSAVYLCASSLTPRETQYFGPGTRLLVL.

The chain joins TRBV14 to TRBJ2-7, with 7 bases that match TRBD2. V lost 11 bases, J lost 4 bases, and 14 bases stayed unmatched. Germline V lookup: CDR1 SGHDN, CDR2 FVKESK. This CDR3 contains 14 residues. The CDR3 reads CAPRRGQAGYEQYF. In DNA, the CDR3 is TGTGCCCCACGGCGGGGCCAAGCGGGGTACGAGCAGTACTTC.

The V gene is TRBV12-5, the J gene TRBJ1-3; D is perhaps TRBD1 (5 bases). V was pared by 0 bases and J by 0 bases, with 15 bases between. The CDR3 contains 18 residues. Germline V gene data show CDR1 as LGHNT and CDR2 as FRNRAP. In nucleotides, the CDR3 is TGTGCTAGTGGTTTGGTTTATTTCGGGGCCGACTCTGGAAACACCATATATTTT. Its translation: CASGLVYFGADSGNTIYF.